The rows below give T cell receptor beta chains drawn from one sample of a study of control samples from healthy donors and cancer patients. Some clones are missing from TCRdb's copy, which holds only in-frame ones; the method was immunoSEQ multiplex PCR. The sample records 100,000 to 120,000 clones, almost 85% being singletons. The sequenced sample consisted of blood. The receptors come from a man aged 18 to 30 in good health. Each CDR3 is given with its conserved first and last residue. D genes are given only for firm matches. Clone size is given for some rows only: seen once, a few or many times, or a class if the clone is expanded.

size,J,D,V,CDR3,DNA
-,TRBJ1-3,-,TRBV18,CASSPKDGSSGNTIYF,TGTGCCAGCTCACCAAAGGACGGGAGCTCTGGAAACACCATATATTTT
-,TRBJ2-5,TRBD2,TRBV27,CASSLAGQPATQYF,TGTGCCAGCAGTCTAGCGGGACAGCCGGCGACCCAGTACTTC
once,TRBJ1-1,-,TRBV5-1,CASSLAGDNTEAFF,TGCGCCAGCAGCTTGGCGGGGGATAACACTGAAGCTTTCTTT
-,TRBJ2-3,-,TRBV4-1,CASSQVPASTSTDTQYF,TGCGCCAGCAGCCAAGTCCCAGCCTCTACTAGCACAGATACGCAGTATTTT
-,TRBJ1-4,-,TRBV18,CASSPVRNNEKLFF,TGTGCCAGCTCACCGGTACGGAATAATGAAAAACTGTTTTTT
-,TRBJ2-5,-,TRBV1,CTSSQVGQGLQETQYF,TGCACCAGCAGCCAAGTGGGACAGGGCCTCCAAGAGACCCAGTACTTC
-,TRBJ2-5,-,TRBV11-2,CASSLDSRGRQETQYF,TGTGCCAGCAGCTTAGATTCGCGGGGGCGCCAAGAGACCCAGTACTTC
-,TRBJ2-7,TRBD1,TRBV2,CASTPPGQTLYEQYF,TGTGCCAGCACCCCACCGGGACAGACTCTCTACGAGCAGTACTTC
-,TRBJ2-4,-,TRBV20-1,CSASDPRTYVAKNIQYF,TGCAGTGCTAGTGACCCACGGACTTATGTAGCCAAAAACATTCAGTACTTC
-,TRBJ2-1,-,TRBV5-1,CASSGPTVGEQFF,TGCGCCAGCAGCGGTCCCACCGTAGGTGAGCAGTTCTTC
-,TRBJ2-5,-,TRBV5-5,CASSRTPAGETQYF,TGTGCCAGCAGCAGGACGCCGGCGGGGGAGACCCAGTACTTC
-,TRBJ1-4,TRBD1,TRBV4-2,CASSQAGTGGGRYEKLFF,TGTGCCAGCAGCCAGGCCGGGACAGGGGGTGGGCGGTATGAAAAACTGTTTTTT
-,TRBJ2-3,-,TRBV15,CATSRDFTDTQYF,TGTGCCACCAGCAGAGATTTCACAGATACGCAGTATTTT
-,TRBJ2-1,TRBD1,TRBV5-8,CASSLYQGAGNEQFF,TGTGCCAGCAGCTTGTATCAGGGGGCTGGGAATGAGCAGTTCTTC
-,TRBJ2-2,-,TRBV3-1/TRBV3-2,CASSQEFRIGNTGELFF,TGTGCCAGCAGCCAAGAATTTAGGATTGGGAACACCGGGGAGCTGTTTTTT
-,TRBJ1-2,-,TRBV27,CASSLGGLNYGYTF,TGTGCCAGCAGTTTAGGCGGACTTAACTATGGCTACACCTTC
-,TRBJ2-3,TRBD2,TRBV19,CASTPGSGGGDTQYF,TGTGCCAGTACCCCGGGGAGCGGGGGCGGAGATACGCAGTATTTT
-,TRBJ1-2,-,TRBV2,CASRAQGTYGYTF,TGTGCCAGCAGAGCCCAGGGGACCTATGGCTACACCTTC
-,TRBJ2-5,TRBD1,TRBV28,CASSPQGAWETQYF,TGTGCCAGCAGCCCACAGGGGGCGTGGGAGACCCAGTACTTC
-,TRBJ2-2,-,TRBV30,CAWRGTGELFF,TGTGCCTGGAGGGGGACCGGGGAGCTGTTTTTT
few,TRBJ2-3,-,TRBV11-2,CASSSSGRSTDTQYF,TGTGCCAGCAGCTCGTCGGGCCGTAGCACAGATACGCAGTATTTT
-,TRBJ2-3,TRBD1,TRBV5-6,CASTKTGGPADTQYF,TGTGCCAGCACCAAGACAGGGGGACCTGCAGATACGCAGTATTTT
-,TRBJ2-5,TRBD2,TRBV4-2,CASSFSGGKTQYF,TGTGCCAGCAGCTTTAGCGGGGGAAAGACCCAGTACTTC
-,TRBJ2-5,-,TRBV7-8,CASSPVQPIETQYF,TGTGCCAGCAGCCCAGTGCAGCCTATAGAGACCCAGTACTTC
-,TRBJ1-1,-,TRBV14,CASSQADRPNTEAFF,TGTGCCAGCAGCCAAGCAGACAGACCAAACACTGAAGCTTTCTTT